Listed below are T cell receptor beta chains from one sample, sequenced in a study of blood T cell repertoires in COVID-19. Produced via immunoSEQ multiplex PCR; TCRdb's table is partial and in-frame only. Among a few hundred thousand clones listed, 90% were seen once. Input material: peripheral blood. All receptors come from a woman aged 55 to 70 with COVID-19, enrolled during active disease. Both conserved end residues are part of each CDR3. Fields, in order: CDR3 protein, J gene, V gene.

CASSIGLGGSGKLFF,TRBJ1-4,TRBV19
CASSLAPANYEQYF,TRBJ2-7,TRBV5-1
CASSIGSEAGQPQHF,TRBJ1-5,TRBV19
CASSVEDQGNYGYTF,TRBJ1-2,TRBV9
CASSTRVRQPGGYTF,TRBJ1-2,TRBV7-2
CASSPRPPGVNTEAFF,TRBJ1-1,TRBV18
CASSMTSGNEQFF,TRBJ2-1,TRBV19
CASSYAGWGQSYEQYF,TRBJ2-7,TRBV6-6
CASSLGGRGTTYEQYF,TRBJ2-7,TRBV13
CASSLVPGQLNTEAFF,TRBJ1-1,TRBV7-2
CASSFTRLETQYF,TRBJ2-5,TRBV5-1
CASSFGRSSGNTIYF,TRBJ1-3,TRBV28
CASSLAGQGNTEAFF,TRBJ1-1,TRBV7-3
CASSPFLGAGGNTIYF,TRBJ1-3,TRBV7-2
CASSYGGTTEAFF,TRBJ1-1,TRBV6-5
CASSPRNPLQGTNYGYTF,TRBJ1-2,TRBV18
CASSPGQSYGYTF,TRBJ1-2,TRBV5-6
CASSRQGAGEKLFF,TRBJ1-4,TRBV3-1/TRBV3-2
CASSRTTGMGQPQHF,TRBJ1-5,TRBV5-5
CASSSEGRTAPLHF,TRBJ1-6,TRBV7-9
CASSYSTSDSYGYTF,TRBJ1-2,TRBV9
CASSLRGGSYNEQFF,TRBJ2-1,TRBV5-1
CASSWPGLTTDTQYF,TRBJ2-3,TRBV7-2
CATSGTGHYEQYF,TRBJ2-7,TRBV15
CASSLVGAGEETQYF,TRBJ2-5,TRBV7-2
CASSPGQWRTEAFF,TRBJ1-1,TRBV18
CASSLVGPGAGTNTGELFF,TRBJ2-2,TRBV11-3
CASSLAGVSGNTIYF,TRBJ1-3,TRBV5-1
CASSQRGTIDYGYTF,TRBJ1-2,TRBV19
CASSPGGGLAGWNEQFF,TRBJ2-1,TRBV6-6
CASSYSNRDYGYTF,TRBJ1-2,TRBV6-5
CASSLGWDSTEAFF,TRBJ1-1,TRBV23-1
CASRPGANTGELFF,TRBJ2-2,TRBV6-5
CASSPGSGANVLTF,TRBJ2-6,TRBV19
CASSLVAGGNYGYTF,TRBJ1-2,TRBV5-6
CASSRTGLSQPQHF,TRBJ1-5,TRBV28
CASSSGTSGKETQYF,TRBJ2-5,TRBV5-1
CASSEDSITNEKLFF,TRBJ1-4,TRBV19
CASKSPGQGDTGELFF,TRBJ2-2,TRBV5-1